This TCR beta chain derives from a study of shared clonotypes between healthy human individuals. CD8 cells regarded as naive lacked CD45RO, were positively chosen for CCR7, and omitted terminally differentiated effector memory CD45RA+ cells. Assay runs were performed at deep level. Measured with immunoSEQ multiplex PCR; TCRdb has only the in-frame clones, and not every one. Of over 750,000 clones listed, about 96% are singletons. The CDR3 covers 15 residues. J was trimmed by 4 bases and V by 5 bases; bases with no gene match: 4. Per the germline V gene, CDR1 is MDHEN and CDR2 is SYDVKM. This chain joins TRBV28 and TRBJ2-1; 11 bases fit TRBD2. The specimen sequenced was naive CD8+ T cells sorted from blood. The TCR comes from a man aged 25 to 40 in good health. CDR3 residues: CASSTGTSGYNEQFF. The DNA for the CDR3 is TGTGCCAGCAGTACCGGGACTAGCGGTTACAATGAGCAGTTCTTC.